A selection of T cell receptor beta chains follows, all from one sample in a study of T cells in Graves' hyperthyroidism and ophthalmopathy. Via MiXCR, TCRdb re-called the multiplex PCR reads, giving one row per CDR3 protein. Here the sample spans about 210,000 distinct CDR3 sequences, approximately 17% being singletons. Input material: blood. These receptors were taken from a man aged 45-60 years with Graves' hyperthyroidism. The CDR3 runs from the conserved cysteine through the conserved F or W. A D gene is named only where the DNA matches it firmly. Not every row has a clone size; where given, it reads once, few, many or a size class.

j_call d_call v_call clone_size cdr3_nt cdr3_aa
TRBJ2-3 NA TRBV5-1 few TGCGCCAGCAGCTTGGTAACCTTAAGGGGTTTGGATACGCAGTATTTT CASSLVTLRGLDTQYF
TRBJ1-5 NA TRBV2 many TGTGCCAGCAGTGATCAGGGTAGGTCCCTGACGGGTCCCCAGCATTTT CASSDQGRSLTGPQHF
TRBJ1-2 TRBD1 TRBV7-3 NA TGTGCCAGCAGCATCTACTCAGGGGGCGGTGGCTACACCTTC CASSIYSGGGGYTF
TRBJ2-7 TRBD1 TRBV12-3/TRBV12-4 few TGTGCCAGCAAAAACCGGGGACAGGTTGAGCAGTACTTC CASKNRGQVEQYF
TRBJ2-6 NA TRBV5-1 NA TGCGCCAGCAGCTTGCTGCAGGCAGCTGGGGCCAACGTCCTGACTTTC CASSLLQAAGANVLTF
TRBJ1-2 NA TRBV3-1 many TGTGCCAGCAGCCAAGACCCGGGGTCCTTTGGCTACACCTTC CASSQDPGSFGYTF
TRBJ2-7 NA TRBV2 many TGTGCCAGCAGCGACGGTTTCTGGGAGCAGTACTTC CASSDGFWEQYF
TRBJ2-3 TRBD2 TRBV19 few TGTGCCAGTAGTACCCTAGCGGAGAGCACAGATACGCAGTATTTT CASSTLAESTDTQYF
TRBJ1-5 TRBD1 TRBV27 many TGTGCCAGCAGTTTATTCGGCCAGGGGGATGAACTGCCCCAGCATTTT CASSLFGQGDELPQHF
TRBJ1-3 NA TRBV6-1 NA TGTGCCAGCAGTAACCTCGCTGGGGGTAGCTCTGGAAACACCATATATTTT CASSNLAGGSSGNTIYF
TRBJ2-7 NA TRBV3-1 many TGTGCCAGCAGCCAAGACCGGTACGGTAAATACTTC CASSQDRYGKYF
TRBJ2-7 TRBD2 TRBV7-8 many TGTGCCAGCAGAACGGTAGCGGGAGGGCGCTACGAGCAGTACTTC CASRTVAGGRYEQYF
TRBJ2-3 NA TRBV11-2 many TGTGCCAGCAGCTACAAGGCTGGTACGCAGTATTTT CASSYKAGTQYF
TRBJ1-1 NA TRBV10-1 NA TGCGCCAGCAGTGAGAATCTGAACACTGAAGCTTTCTTT CASSENLNTEAFF
TRBJ2-2 TRBD2 TRBV6-1 NA TGTGCCAGCGTGCGCGGGAGCAACACCGGGGAGCTGTTTTTT CASVRGSNTGELFF
TRBJ2-1 NA TRBV7-8 few TGTGCCAGCAGCTTAGCGCTGAACCGATGGGGTTACAATGAGCAGTTCTTC CASSLALNRWGYNEQFF
TRBJ1-2 NA TRBV24-1 NA TGTGCCACCAGTGATAAGGTATTCTATGGCTACACCTTC CATSDKVFYGYTF
TRBJ2-3 NA TRBV5-1 NA TGCGCCAGCGGGACGGTCTACACAGATACGCAGTATTTT CASGTVYTDTQYF
TRBJ2-3 TRBD2 TRBV5-1 NA TGCGCCAGCAGCCTACATGGGACTAGCGGCGCAGATACGCAGTATTTT CASSLHGTSGADTQYF
TRBJ2-1 TRBD1 TRBV5-1 many TGCGCCAGCAGGGGACAGGGGGCGAGTAATGAGCAGTTCTTC CASRGQGASNEQFF
TRBJ1-2 NA TRBV12-3/TRBV12-4 many TGTGCCAGCAGCCGACAGGCCTATGGCTACACCTTC CASSRQAYGYTF
TRBJ2-5 NA TRBV3-1 NA TGTGCCAGCAGCCAATCGTGGCGGGAGACCCAGTACTTC CASSQSWRETQYF
TRBJ2-2 TRBD2 TRBV6-2/TRBV6-3 NA TGTGCCAGCAGTTACGGTAGGACTAGCGGATTTTCCTTGAACACCGGGGAGCTGTTTTTT CASSYGRTSGFSLNTGELFF
TRBJ1-2 TRBD1 TRBV5-1 NA TGCGCCAGCAGCTTCCGACAGGGGAATCCTGGCTACACCTTC CASSFRQGNPGYTF
TRBJ1-1 NA TRBV19 NA TGTGCCAGTAGTATTTTCGCGGCGAACACTGAAGCTTTCTTT CASSIFAANTEAFF
TRBJ2-3 NA TRBV2 many TGTGCCAGCAACGTTCCTGGCACAGATACGCAGTATTTT CASNVPGTDTQYF
TRBJ2-6 NA TRBV6-2/TRBV6-3 NA TGTGCCAGCAGAACAACTAGGTTGGGGTCTGGGGCCAACGTCCTGACTTTC CASRTTRLGSGANVLTF
TRBJ2-1 TRBD2 TRBV20-1 many TGCAGTGCTAGAGTATCTAGCGGGTTCTACAATGAGCAGTTCTTC CSARVSSGFYNEQFF
TRBJ2-3 NA TRBV20-1 many TGCAGTGCTCCCAACTCCGGGACACAGACAGATACGCAGTATTTT CSAPNSGTQTDTQYF
TRBJ2-5 NA TRBV7-9 many TGTGCCAGCAGCTCAAACAGTGAGACCCAGTACTTC CASSSNSETQYF
TRBJ2-5 NA TRBV19 NA TGTGCCAGTAGTATAGATCTCAGGGGAGGAGAGACCCAGTACTTC CASSIDLRGGETQYF
TRBJ2-3 NA TRBV4-1 few TGCGCCAGCAGCCAAGAACGAGGGGGGAAGCCAGATACGCAGTATTTT CASSQERGGKPDTQYF
TRBJ2-7 NA TRBV5-6 many TGTGCCAGCAGCCTGGTCGGGACCGAAACCTACGAGCAGTACTTC CASSLVGTETYEQYF
TRBJ2-1 TRBD2 TRBV11-3 NA TGTGCCAGCAGCTTCTGGACTAGCGGCAATGAGCAGTTCTTC CASSFWTSGNEQFF
TRBJ2-3 TRBD1 TRBV12-3/TRBV12-4 once TGTGCCAGCAGTCCCCAGGACAGGGCGACAGATACGCAGTATTTT CASSPQDRATDTQYF
TRBJ2-2 TRBD2 TRBV9 many TGTGCCAGCAGCGTCGGGACTAGCGGGATCACCGGGGAGCTGTTTTTT CASSVGTSGITGELFF
TRBJ1-2 TRBD1 TRBV20-1 many TGCAGTGCTAGAAGGGGGCAGGGAGGGATTAGCGGTGGCTACACCTTC CSARRGQGGISGGYTF
TRBJ2-4 TRBD2 TRBV7-2 many TGTGCCAGCAGCTTAGGGGGACTAGCGGTAGCCAAAAACATTCAGTACTTC CASSLGGLAVAKNIQYF
TRBJ2-3 NA TRBV6-1 many TGTGCCAGCAGGTCTACTAGTACAGGCACAGATACGCAGTATTTT CASRSTSTGTDTQYF
TRBJ1-1 TRBD1 TRBV7-9 many TGTGCCAGCAGCCCGCAGACAGGGCCCAAGGAGGCTTTCTTT CASSPQTGPKEAFF
TRBJ2-1 NA TRBV20-1 many TGCAGTGCTAGAGGGGGAGGAGTGGGTTCCAATGAGCAGTTCTTC CSARGGGVGSNEQFF
TRBJ2-7 TRBD2 TRBV20-1 many TGCAGTGCTAGAGGGATGCAGCGGGGGGCCGGGGGAGAGCAGTACTTC CSARGMQRGAGGEQYF
TRBJ2-7 NA TRBV28 few TGTGCCAGCAGTTTAGCCCACTCGGATAGGGCCTACGAGCAGTACTTC CASSLAHSDRAYEQYF
TRBJ2-3 NA TRBV11-2 many TGTGCCAGCAGCTTATCTGTCAGGGCAGATACGCAGTATTTT CASSLSVRADTQYF
TRBJ2-1 NA TRBV3-1 many TGTGCCAGCAGCCACGCCGGGGGCGGCAGGAGCTCCTACAATGAGCAGTTCTTC CASSHAGGGRSSYNEQFF
TRBJ1-1 NA TRBV24-1 few TGTGCCACCAGTGATTCTACAGGGAATTCGCGGGCTTTCTTT CATSDSTGNSRAFF
TRBJ2-7 TRBD1 TRBV7-7 few TGTGCTAGCAGCTTTATAGGGACAGAGGACTACGAGCAGTACTTC CASSFIGTEDYEQYF
TRBJ1-5 NA TRBV5-1 many TGCGCCAGCAGCTTGGACGGGAATCAGCCCCAGCATTTT CASSLDGNQPQHF
TRBJ2-3 TRBD2 TRBV27 NA TGTGCCAGCAGTTGGACTAGTGTCCCCCCAGATACGCAGTATTTT CASSWTSVPPDTQYF
TRBJ1-1 NA TRBV7-3 NA TGTGCCAGCAGTCGAGCGGTGAACACTGAACCTTTCTTT CASSRAVNTEPFF
TRBJ2-1 NA TRBV9 few TGTGCCAGCAGCGTAGAAGGGAACTACAATGAGCAGTTCTTC CASSVEGNYNEQFF